The 11 T cell receptor beta chains reported below all come from one sample, sequenced in a study of cytomegalovirus exposure and HLA in healthy donors. With 60 Vbeta and 13 Jbeta primers, the PCR was carried out. Repertoires were generated with immunoSEQ multiplex PCR, while TCRdb's copy carries only in-frame clones and drops some. The sample holds roughly 100,000 clones, over 80% seen once. The specimen was PBMCs. These receptors were collected from a man aged 25 to 45 in good health and CMV-seropositive.

This chain uses TRBV4-1 with TRBJ2-3; 7 bases align to TRBD2. CDR1 MGHRA and CDR2 YSYEKL come from the germline V gene. CDR3 length equals 17 residues. The V segment lost 0 bases and the J segment 1 base; nucleotides outside the gene matches: 7. The CDR3 DNA is TGCGCCAGCAGCCAAGACCCGCAGCGGGGCGGCACAGATACGCAGTATTTT. It is translated as CASSQDPQRGGTDTQYF.

The rearrangement joins TRBV4-2 to TRBJ1-5; no definite D call. Trimming removed 2 bases from V and 9 bases from J, with 11 bases in between. The CDR3 has 13 amino acids. Germline V gene data show CDR1 as LGHNA and CDR2 as YNFKEQ. This CDR3 is CASSQMIGGPQHF. DNA of the CDR3: TGTGCCAGCAGCCAAATGATTGGAGGGCCCCAGCATTTT.

J is TRBJ1-5 and V is TRBV28; no clear D. V lost 2 bases and J 0 bases, leaving 26 bases between the germline ends. The CDR3 is 21 residues long. Germline-derived CDR1 and CDR2 are MDHEN and SYDVKM. As DNA, the CDR3 is TGTGCCAGCAGTTTAAGGTCTGGGAGAGCGGCTTTCCCGAATAGCAATCAGCCCCAGCATTTT. Translating gives CASSLRSGRAAFPNSNQPQHF.

The chain joins TRBV2 to TRBJ1-5, with a possible D match to TRBD1 (5 bases). Looked up from germline, CDR1 is SNHLY and CDR2 is FYNNEI. The CDR3 spans 14 residues. V lost 6 bases and J lost 4, with 13 bases in between. The CDR3 spells CASRGRGRNQPQHF. The CDR3 DNA reads as TGTGCCAGCAGGGGGCGGGGCCGAAATCAGCCCCAGCATTTT.

The genes are TRBV5-6 and TRBJ2-5; D not resolved. Looked up from germline, CDR1 is SGHDT and CDR2 is YYEEEE. CDR3 length: 14 residues. V was pared by 1 base and J by 1 base, with 8 bases between. The CDR3 coding sequence is TGTGCCAGCAGCTTGAGTCTACTCCAAGAGACCCAGTACTTC. Amino acid sequence: CASSLSLLQETQYF. Drawing the rest from reference TRBV5-6 and TRBJ2-5, the complete variable domain is DAGVTQSPTHLIKTRGQQVTLRCSPKSGHDTVSWYQQALGQGPQFIFQYYEEEERQRGNFPDRFSGHQFPNYSSELNVNALLLGDSALYLCASSLSLLQETQYFGPGTRLLVL.

In its sample, this clone was seen a few times. Sequence at one end of the junction differs from germline and may be a read error. This rearrangement joins TRBV10-3 to TRBJ2-1, with D unresolved. The V gene's germline CDR1 is ENHRY and CDR2 SYGVKD. The CDR3 sequence is 12 residues long. CDR3 sequence: CASSGPSVEQFF. DNA for the CDR3: TGTGCCAGCAGTGGCCCCTCGGTTGAGCAGTTCTTC.

The chain recombines TRBV2 with TRBJ2-3, with TRBD1 identical over 9 bases. Trimming cost V 5 bases and J 1 base; bases outside gene matches: 4. The CDR3 loop spans 15 amino acids. The germline V gene has CDR1 SNHLY and CDR2 FYNNEI. This CDR3 reads CASSSRTGGTDTQYF. The CDR3 nucleotides read TGTGCCAGCAGTTCCAGGACAGGGGGCACAGATACGCAGTATTTT.

This chain links TRBV9 with TRBJ2-5, with D possibly being TRBD1 (6 bases). Germline V gene data show CDR1 as SGDLS and CDR2 as YYNGEE. The CDR3 sequence is 15 residues long. Between the trimmed V and J ends, which lost 0 bases and 5 bases, there was a span of 14 bases. CDR3 nucleotide sequence: TGTGCCAGCAGCGTAGATGGGGGCTATGGGGAGACCCAGTACTTC. Translated: CASSVDGGYGETQYF.

In this sample, this clone turned up a few times. The chain combines TRBV6-5 with TRBJ2-7; 7 bases fit TRBD2. The germline V gene has CDR1 MNHEY and CDR2 SVGAGI. This CDR3 contains 15 residues. The trim removed 6 bases at V and 0 bases at J, leaving 8 bases unmatched. As DNA, the CDR3 is TGTGCCAGCAGAGCGGGATTCCAGAGCTCCTACGAGCAGTACTTC. This encodes CASRAGFQSSYEQYF.

V is TRBV6-1 and J is TRBJ2-7; no clear D gene. The germline V and J ends were trimmed by 7 bases and 0 bases, with 10 bases remaining between them. Germline assignment: CDR1 MNHNS and CDR2 SASEGT. The CDR3 covers 13 residues. CDR3: CASTRFSSYEQYF. As DNA, the CDR3 is TGTGCCAGCACGAGGTTCAGCTCCTACGAGCAGTACTTC.

The chain combines TRBV2 with TRBJ2-5, with TRBD2 matching 7 bases. CDR1 and CDR2 from the germline V gene are SNHLY and FYNNEI. J was trimmed by 1 base and V by 3 bases; bases with no gene match: 5. This CDR3 region has 15 residues. Here the CDR3 reads CASSDQRGIQETQYF. For the CDR3, the DNA is TGTGCCAGCAGTGATCAGCGGGGAATCCAAGAGACCCAGTACTTC.